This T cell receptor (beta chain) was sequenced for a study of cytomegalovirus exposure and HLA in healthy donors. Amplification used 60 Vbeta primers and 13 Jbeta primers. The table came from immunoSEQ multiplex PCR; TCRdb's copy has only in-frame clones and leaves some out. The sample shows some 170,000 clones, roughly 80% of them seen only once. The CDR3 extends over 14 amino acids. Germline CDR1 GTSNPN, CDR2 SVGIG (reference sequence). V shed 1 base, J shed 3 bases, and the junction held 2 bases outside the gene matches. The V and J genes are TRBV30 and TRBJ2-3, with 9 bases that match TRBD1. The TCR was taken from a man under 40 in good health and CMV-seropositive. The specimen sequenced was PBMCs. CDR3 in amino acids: CAWSGTGETDTQYF. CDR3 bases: TGTGCCTGGAGTGGGACAGGGGAGACAGATACGCAGTATTTT.